What follows is one T cell receptor (beta chain) and its context. This sample is drawn from a study of control samples from healthy donors and cancer patients. Profiled with immunoSEQ multiplex PCR; TCRdb holds only in-frame clones, not every one. The repertoire has approximately 35,000 clones, over 85% of them found once; the top ten carry around 1.6%. The sample taken for sequencing was PBMCs. The TCR was taken from a man aged 40-49 years with colorectal cancer.

The CDR3 DNA is TGCGCCAGCGGGGAAGCGGGGGGCTCACCCTCCGGCAATGAGCAGTTCTTC. Its translation: CASGEAGGSPSGNEQFF. The rearrangement uses TRBV5-1 and TRBJ2-1; 9 nucleotides align to TRBD2. J was trimmed by 6 bases and V by 7 bases; bases with no gene match: 17. Germline lookup yields CDR1 SGHRS and CDR2 YFSETQ. The CDR3 is made up of 17 amino acids.